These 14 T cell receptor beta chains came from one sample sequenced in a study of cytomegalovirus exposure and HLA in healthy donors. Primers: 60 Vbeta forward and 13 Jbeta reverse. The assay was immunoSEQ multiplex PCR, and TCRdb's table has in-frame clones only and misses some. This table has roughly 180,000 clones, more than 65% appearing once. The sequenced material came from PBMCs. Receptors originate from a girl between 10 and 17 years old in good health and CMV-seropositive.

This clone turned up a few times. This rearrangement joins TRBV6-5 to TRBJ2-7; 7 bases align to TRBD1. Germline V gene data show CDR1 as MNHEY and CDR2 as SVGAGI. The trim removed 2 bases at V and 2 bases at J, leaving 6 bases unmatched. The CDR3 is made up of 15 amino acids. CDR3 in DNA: TGTGCCAGCAGTTACGCCTTGACAGGGACCTACGAGCAGTACTTC. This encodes CASSYALTGTYEQYF.

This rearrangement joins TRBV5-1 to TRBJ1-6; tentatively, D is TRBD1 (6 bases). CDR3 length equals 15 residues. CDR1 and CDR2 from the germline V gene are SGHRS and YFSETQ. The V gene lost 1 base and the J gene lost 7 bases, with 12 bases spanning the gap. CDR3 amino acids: CASSLSGGGNSPLHF. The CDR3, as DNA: TGCGCCAGCAGCTTGTCGGGGGGCGGCAATTCACCCCTCCACTTT. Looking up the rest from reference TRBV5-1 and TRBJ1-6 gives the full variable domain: KAGVTQTPRYLIKTRGQQVTLSCSPISGHRSVSWYQQTPGQGLQFLFEYFSETQRNKGNFPGRFSGRQFSNSRSEMNVSTLELGDSALYLCASSLSGGGNSPLHFGNGTRLTVT.

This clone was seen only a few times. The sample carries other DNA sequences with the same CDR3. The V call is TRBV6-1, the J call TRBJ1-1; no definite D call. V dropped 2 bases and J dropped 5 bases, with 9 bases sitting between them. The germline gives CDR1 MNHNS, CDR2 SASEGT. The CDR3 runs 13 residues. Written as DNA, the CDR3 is TGTGCCAGCAGTGAACCGCGGGATACTGAAGCTTTCTTT. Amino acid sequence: CASSEPRDTEAFF.

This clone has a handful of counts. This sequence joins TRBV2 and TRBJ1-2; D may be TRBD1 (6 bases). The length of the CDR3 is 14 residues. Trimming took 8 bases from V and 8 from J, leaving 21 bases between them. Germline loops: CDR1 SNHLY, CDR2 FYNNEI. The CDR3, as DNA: TGTGCCAGCGGAAGGACAGACCGGATCGGGGGCTACACCTTC. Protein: CASGRTDRIGGYTF.

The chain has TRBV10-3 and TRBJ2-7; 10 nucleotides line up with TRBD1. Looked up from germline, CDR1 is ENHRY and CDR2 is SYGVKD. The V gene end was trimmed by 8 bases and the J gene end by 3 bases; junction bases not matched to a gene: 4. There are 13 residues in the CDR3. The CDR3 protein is CAIGDRGGYEQYF. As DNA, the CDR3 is TGTGCCATCGGGGACAGGGGAGGCTACGAGCAGTACTTC.

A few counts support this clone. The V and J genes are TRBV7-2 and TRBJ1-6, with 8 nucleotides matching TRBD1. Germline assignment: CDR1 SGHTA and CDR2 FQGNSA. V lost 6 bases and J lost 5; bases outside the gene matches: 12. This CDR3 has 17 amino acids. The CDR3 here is CASSYRTGKFDNSPLHF. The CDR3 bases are TGTGCCAGCAGTTATAGGACAGGGAAATTTGATAATTCACCCCTCCACTTT.

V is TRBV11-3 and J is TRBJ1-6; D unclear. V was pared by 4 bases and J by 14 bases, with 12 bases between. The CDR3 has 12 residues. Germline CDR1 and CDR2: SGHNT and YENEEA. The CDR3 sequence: CASSWGGPALHF. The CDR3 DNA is TGTGCCAGCAGCTGGGGAGGGCCGGCCCTCCACTTT.

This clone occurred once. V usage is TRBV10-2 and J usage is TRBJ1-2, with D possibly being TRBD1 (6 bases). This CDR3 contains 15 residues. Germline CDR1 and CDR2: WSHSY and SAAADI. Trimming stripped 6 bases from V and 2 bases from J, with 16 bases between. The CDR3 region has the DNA TGCGCCAGCAGGCCCCCGGGACAATTAAACTATGGCTACACCTTC. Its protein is CASRPPGQLNYGYTF.

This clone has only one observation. The CDR3 DNA sequence: TGTGCCAGCAGCCCGACCACAGGGAATAGCAATCAGCCCCAGCATTTT. As protein: CASSPTTGNSNQPQHF. This rearrangement joins TRBV27 to TRBJ1-5; maybe TRBD1 (6 bases). Trimming removed 6 bases at V and 0 bases at J, with 15 bases between. Germline V CDR1 and CDR2: MNHEY, SMNVEV (reference sequence). The CDR3 sequence is 16 residues long.

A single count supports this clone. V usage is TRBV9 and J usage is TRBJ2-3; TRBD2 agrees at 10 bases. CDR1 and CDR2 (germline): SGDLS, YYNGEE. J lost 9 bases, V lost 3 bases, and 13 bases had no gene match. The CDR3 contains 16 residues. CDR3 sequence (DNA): TGTGCCAGCAGCGCAACAGCGGGGGGGCGAGTGCAGACGCAGTATTTT. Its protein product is CASSATAGGRVQTQYF.

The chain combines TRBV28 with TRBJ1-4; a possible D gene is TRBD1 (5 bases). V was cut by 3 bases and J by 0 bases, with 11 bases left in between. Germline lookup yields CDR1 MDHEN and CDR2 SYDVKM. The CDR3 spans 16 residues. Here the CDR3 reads CASSLGLTTTNEKLFF. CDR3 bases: TGTGCCAGCAGTTTGGGACTGACTACAACTAATGAAAAACTGTTTTTT.

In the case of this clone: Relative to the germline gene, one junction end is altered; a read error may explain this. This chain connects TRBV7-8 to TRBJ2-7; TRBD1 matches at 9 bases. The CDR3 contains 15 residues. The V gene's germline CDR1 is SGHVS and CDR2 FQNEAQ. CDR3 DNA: TGTGCCAGCAGCCACAAGAGGGACAGGGCCTATGAGCAGTACTTC. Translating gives CASSHKRDRAYEQYF.

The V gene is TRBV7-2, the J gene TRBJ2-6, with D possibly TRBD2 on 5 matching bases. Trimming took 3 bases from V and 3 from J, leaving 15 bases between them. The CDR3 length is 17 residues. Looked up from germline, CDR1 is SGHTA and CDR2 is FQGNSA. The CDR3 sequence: CASSFRDYLGGANVLTF. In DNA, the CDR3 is TGTGCCAGCAGCTTTCGGGATTACCTAGGTGGGGCCAACGTCCTGACTTTC.

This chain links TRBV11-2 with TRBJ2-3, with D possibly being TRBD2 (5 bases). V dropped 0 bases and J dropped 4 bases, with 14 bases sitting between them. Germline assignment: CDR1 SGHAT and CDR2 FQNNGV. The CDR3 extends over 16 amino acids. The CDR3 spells CASSLDTGSAADTQYF. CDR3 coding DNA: TGTGCCAGCAGCTTAGACACGGGGTCTGCCGCAGATACGCAGTATTTT.